Sequencing of this TCR beta chain was carried out in a study of regulatory T cells in long-lasting Graves disease. Time point in this sample: newly diagnosed GD, antithyroid drugs for less than 3 months. PBMC-extracted RNA yielded the TCR library. The CDR3 is made up of 14 amino acids. The ends lost 5 bases at V and 6 bases at J; junction bases unmatched: 5. Germline lookup yields CDR1 LNHDA and CDR2 SQIVND (reference sequence). TCR beta libraries were built with iRepertoire HTBI primers and Arm-PCR of CDR3 regions. TCRdb independently ran MiXCR on the multiplex PCR reads; one entry per CDR3 protein. The repertoire holds approximately 540,000 distinct CDR3 sequences, with 12% as singletons. These sequences were also reported in another study, on T cells in Graves' hyperthyroidism and ophthalmopathy.

Source: peripheral blood mononuclear cells (PBMCs), taken at new diagnosis, from a patient treated with antithyroid drugs. The origin of this receptor is a woman in her twenties or thirties with Graves disease. The genes are TRBV19 and TRBJ1-5, with TRBD1 matching over 9 bases. The CDR3 DNA reads as TGTGCCAGTAGTCGGGGACAGGGCCCTCAGCCCCAGCATTTT. This gives the protein CASSRGQGPQPQHF. Filled out from reference TRBV19 and TRBJ1-5, the complete variable domain reads DGGITQSPKYLFRKEGQNVTLSCEQNLNHDAMYWYRQDPGQGLRLIYYSQIVNDFQKGDIAEGYSVSREKKESFPLTVTSAQKNPTAFYLCASSRGQGPQPQHFGDGTRLSIL.